This TCR beta chain was captured in a study of PD-1 blockade in classical Hodgkin lymphoma. Overall study results and limits: With CD4+ cells, TCR diversity rose significantly by C4D1, but not with CD8+ cells. Relapsed/refractory patients reportedly had the lowest baseline TCR diversity, below newly diagnosed patients, who were below healthy donors. Differences between repertoires have undefined causes, possibly disease activity or prior therapy.

Concerning this clone itself: Its cognate antigen is unknown. The sample carries other DNA sequences with the same CDR3.

Sequenced by immunoSEQ multiplex PCR; TCRdb stores in-frame clones only, minus some. The repertoire consists of over 45,000 clones, with just under 75% occurring once and the leading ten covering over 13%. With no exception, relapse followed autologous stem cell transplantation in all patients, and brentuximab vedotin exposure varied. CDR1 SGHDT and CDR2 YYEEEE come from the germline V gene. The CDR3 runs to 13 residues. V shed 3 bases and J shed 3 bases, with 10 bases lying between them. This specimen was peripheral blood mononuclear cells (PBMCs), taken before the second cycle of nivolumab. The chain has TRBV5-6 and TRBJ2-7, with a weak D call TRBD2 (6 bases). The receptor comes from a human donor with classical Hodgkin lymphoma. CDR3 nucleotide sequence: TGTGCCAGCAGCTACACGGGGGTCTACGAGCAGTACTTC. Its protein is CASSYTGVYEQYF. The complete variable domain, with remaining parts taken from reference TRBV5-6 and TRBJ2-7, reads DAGVTQSPTHLIKTRGQQVTLRCSPKSGHDTVSWYQQALGQGPQFIFQYYEEEERQRGNFPDRFSGHQFPNYSSELNVNALLLGDSALYLCASSYTGVYEQYFGPGTRLTVT.